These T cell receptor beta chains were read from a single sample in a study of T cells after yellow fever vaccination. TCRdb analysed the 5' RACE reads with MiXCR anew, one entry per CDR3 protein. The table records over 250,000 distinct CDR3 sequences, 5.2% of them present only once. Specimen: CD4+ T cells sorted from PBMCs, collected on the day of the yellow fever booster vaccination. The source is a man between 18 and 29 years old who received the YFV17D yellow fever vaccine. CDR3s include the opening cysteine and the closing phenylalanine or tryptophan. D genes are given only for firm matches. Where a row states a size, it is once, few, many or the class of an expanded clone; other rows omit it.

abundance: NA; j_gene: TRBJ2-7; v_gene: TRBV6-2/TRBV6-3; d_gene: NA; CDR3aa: CASRDAYEQYF; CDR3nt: TGTGCCAGCAGGGATGCCTACGAGCAGTACTTC
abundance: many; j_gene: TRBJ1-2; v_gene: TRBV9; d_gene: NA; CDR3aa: CASSVVSAGVGYTF; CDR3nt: TGTGCCAGCAGCGTAGTGTCGGCAGGGGTGGGCTACACCTTC
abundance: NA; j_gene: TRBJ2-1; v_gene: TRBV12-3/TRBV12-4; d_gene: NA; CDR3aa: CASSHPPGSKQFF; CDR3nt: TGTGCCAGCAGTCATCCCCCGGGTAGTAAGCAGTTCTTC
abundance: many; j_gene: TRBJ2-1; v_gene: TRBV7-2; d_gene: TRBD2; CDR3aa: CASSWTSGGGSYNEQFF; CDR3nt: TGTGCCAGCAGCTGGACTAGCGGGGGGGGCTCCTACAATGAGCAGTTCTTC
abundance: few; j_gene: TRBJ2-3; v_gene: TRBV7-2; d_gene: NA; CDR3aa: CASSLMRWGGRTDTQYF; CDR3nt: TGTGCCAGCAGCTTAATGAGGTGGGGGGGCCGTACAGATACGCAGTATTTT
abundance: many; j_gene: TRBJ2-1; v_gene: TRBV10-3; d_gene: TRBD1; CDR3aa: CAISTHFRGTAGPNEQFF; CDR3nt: TGTGCCATCAGTACACATTTCCGTGGGACAGCAGGCCCCAATGAGCAGTTCTTC
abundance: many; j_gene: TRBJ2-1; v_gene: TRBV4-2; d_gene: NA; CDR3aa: CASSQEGGYNEQFF; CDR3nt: TGTGCCAGCAGCCAAGAGGGGGGTTACAATGAGCAGTTCTTC
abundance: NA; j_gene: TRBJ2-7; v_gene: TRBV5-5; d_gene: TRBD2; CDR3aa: CASSLALDAQGGYEQYF; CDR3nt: TGTGCCAGCAGCTTGGCCTTGGACGCCCAGGGAGGGTACGAGCAGTACTTC
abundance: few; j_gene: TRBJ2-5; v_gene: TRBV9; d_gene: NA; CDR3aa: CASSPVPLQETQYF; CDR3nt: TGTGCCAGCAGCCCGGTCCCGCTACAAGAGACCCAGTACTTC
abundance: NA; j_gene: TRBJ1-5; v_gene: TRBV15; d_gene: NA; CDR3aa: CATSRQGQPQHF; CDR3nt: TGTGCCACCAGCAGACAGGGGCAGCCCCAGCATTTT
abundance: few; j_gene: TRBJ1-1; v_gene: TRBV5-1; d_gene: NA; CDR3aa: CASSGASSGTEAFF; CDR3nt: TGCGCCAGCAGCGGGGCGTCTTCGGGGACTGAAGCTTTCTTT
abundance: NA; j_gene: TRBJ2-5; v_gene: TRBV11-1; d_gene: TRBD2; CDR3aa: CASSLSTSGGEETQYF; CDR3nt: TGTGCCAGCAGCTTATCGACTAGCGGGGGGGAAGAGACCCAGTACTTC
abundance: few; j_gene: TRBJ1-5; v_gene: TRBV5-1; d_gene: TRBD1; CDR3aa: CASSFTGDSNQPQHF; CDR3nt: TGCGCCAGCAGCTTTACAGGGGATAGCAATCAGCCCCAGCATTTT
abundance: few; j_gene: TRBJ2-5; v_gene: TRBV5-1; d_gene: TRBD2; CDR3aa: CASSDRTGGPGETQYF; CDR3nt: TGCGCCAGCAGCGACCGGACGGGGGGGCCTGGCGAGACCCAGTACTTC
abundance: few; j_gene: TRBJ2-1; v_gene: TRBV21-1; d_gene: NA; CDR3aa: CASSNTGSSYNEQFF; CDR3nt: TGTGCCAGCAGCAACACGGGGAGCTCCTACAATGAGCAGTTCTTC
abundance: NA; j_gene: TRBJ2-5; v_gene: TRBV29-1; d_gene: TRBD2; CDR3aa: CSVEGTSGGETQYF; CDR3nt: TGCAGCGTTGAGGGGACTAGCGGGGGGGAGACCCAGTACTTC
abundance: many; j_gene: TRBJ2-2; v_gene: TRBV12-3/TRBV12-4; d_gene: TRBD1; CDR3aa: CASSFQGAAGELFF; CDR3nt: TGTGCCAGCAGTTTCCAGGGGGCGGCCGGGGAGCTGTTTTTT
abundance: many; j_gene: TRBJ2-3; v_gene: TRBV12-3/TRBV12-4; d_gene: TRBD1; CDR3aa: CASQVRGNTQYF; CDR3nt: TGTGCCTCCCAAGTCAGGGGGAATACGCAGTATTTT
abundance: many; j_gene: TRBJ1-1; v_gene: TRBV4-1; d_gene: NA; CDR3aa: CASSQAALGQNTEAFF; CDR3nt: TGCGCCAGCAGCCAAGCTGCCCTTGGACAGAACACTGAAGCTTTCTTT
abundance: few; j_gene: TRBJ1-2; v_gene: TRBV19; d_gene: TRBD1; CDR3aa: CASSKPGQGYGYTF; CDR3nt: TGTGCCAGTAGTAAACCGGGACAGGGCTATGGCTACACCTTC
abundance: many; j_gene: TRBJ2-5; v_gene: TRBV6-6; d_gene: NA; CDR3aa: CASSYDGGRETQYF; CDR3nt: TGTGCCAGCAGTTACGACGGGGGCCGGGAGACCCAGTACTTC
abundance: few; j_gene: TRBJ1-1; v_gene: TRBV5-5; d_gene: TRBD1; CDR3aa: CASSPGQGYNTEAFF; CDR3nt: TGTGCCAGCAGCCCGGGACAGGGCTATAACACTGAAGCTTTCTTT
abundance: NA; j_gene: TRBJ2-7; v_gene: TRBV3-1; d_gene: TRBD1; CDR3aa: CASSNRDRDPYEQYF; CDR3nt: TGTGCCAGCAGCAACCGGGACAGGGACCCCTACGAGCAGTACTTC
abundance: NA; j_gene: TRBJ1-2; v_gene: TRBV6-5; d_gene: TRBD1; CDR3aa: CASNDLTGEGYTF; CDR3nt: TGTGCCAGCAACGACTTGACAGGGGAAGGCTACACCTTC
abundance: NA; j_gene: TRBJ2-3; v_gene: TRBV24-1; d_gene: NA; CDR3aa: CATSDGPRGTQYF; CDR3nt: TGTGCCACCAGTGATGGTCCGAGGGGTACGCAGTATTTT
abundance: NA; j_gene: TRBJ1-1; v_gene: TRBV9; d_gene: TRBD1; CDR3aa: CASSVGDRGLVEAFF; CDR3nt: TGTGCCAGCAGCGTAGGGGACAGGGGTCTGGTTGAAGCTTTCTTT
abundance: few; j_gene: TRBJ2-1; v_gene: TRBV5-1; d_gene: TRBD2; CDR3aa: CASSLEASGGVYYNEQFF; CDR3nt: TGCGCCAGCAGCTTGGAGGCTAGCGGGGGGGTTTATTACAATGAGCAGTTCTTC
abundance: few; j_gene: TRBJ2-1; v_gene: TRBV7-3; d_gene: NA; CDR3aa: CASSLGGPDGEQFF; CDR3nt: TGTGCCAGCAGCTTAGGGGGCCCCGACGGTGAGCAGTTCTTC
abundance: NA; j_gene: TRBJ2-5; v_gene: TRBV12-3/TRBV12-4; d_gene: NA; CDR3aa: CASSYAEETQYF; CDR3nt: TGTGCCAGCAGCTACGCAGAAGAGACCCAGTACTTC
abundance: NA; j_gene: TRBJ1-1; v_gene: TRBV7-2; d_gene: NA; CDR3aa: CASSHPNTEAFF; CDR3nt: TGTGCCAGCAGTCACCCGAACACTGAAGCTTTCTTT
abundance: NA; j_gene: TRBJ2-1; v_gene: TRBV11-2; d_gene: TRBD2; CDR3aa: CASSFFRSGGSYNEQFF; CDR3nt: TGTGCCAGCAGCTTTTTTAGGAGCGGGGGGTCCTACAATGAGCAGTTCTTC
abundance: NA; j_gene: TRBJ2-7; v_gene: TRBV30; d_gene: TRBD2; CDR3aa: CAWSGGMNKRGATYEQYF; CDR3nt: TGTGCCTGGAGTGGAGGGATGAACAAGCGGGGGGCTACCTACGAGCAGTACTTC
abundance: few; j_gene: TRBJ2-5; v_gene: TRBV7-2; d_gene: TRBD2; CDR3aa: CASSFVASGETQYF; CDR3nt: TGTGCCAGCAGCTTCGTGGCTAGCGGAGAGACCCAGTACTTC
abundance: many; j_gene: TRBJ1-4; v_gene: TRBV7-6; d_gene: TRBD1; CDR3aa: CASSRDSSNEKLFF; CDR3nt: TGTGCCAGCAGTAGGGACAGCTCTAATGAAAAACTGTTTTTT
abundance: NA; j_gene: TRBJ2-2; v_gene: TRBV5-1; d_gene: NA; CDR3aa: CASSFNLDGELFF; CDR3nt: TGCGCCAGCAGCTTCAATTTAGACGGGGAGCTGTTTTTT
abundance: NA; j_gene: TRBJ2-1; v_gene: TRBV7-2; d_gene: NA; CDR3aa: CASSLGLASRNEQFF; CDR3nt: TGTGCCAGCAGCTTAGGGCTAGCGTCGAGGAATGAGCAGTTCTTC
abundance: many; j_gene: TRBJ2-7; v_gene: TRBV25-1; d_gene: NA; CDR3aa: CASSDTGKPWKGQYF; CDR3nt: TGTGCCAGCAGTGACACAGGGAAACCTTGGAAGGGGCAGTACTTC
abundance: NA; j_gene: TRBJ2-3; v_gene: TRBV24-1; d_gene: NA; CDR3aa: CATSDLGGPDSTDTQYF; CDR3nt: TGTGCCACCAGTGATTTAGGAGGGCCTGATAGCACAGATACGCAGTATTTT
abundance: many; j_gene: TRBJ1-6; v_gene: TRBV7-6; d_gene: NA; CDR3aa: CASSLANSPLHF; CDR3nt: TGTGCCAGCAGCTTAGCAAATTCACCCCTCCACTTT
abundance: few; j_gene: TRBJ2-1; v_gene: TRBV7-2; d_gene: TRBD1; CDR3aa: CASIRDRQGGYNEQFF; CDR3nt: TGTGCCAGCATAAGGGACAGGCAAGGAGGATACAATGAGCAGTTCTTC
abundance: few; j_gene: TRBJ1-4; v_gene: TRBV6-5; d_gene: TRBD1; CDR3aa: CASSRSAGTGDKKLFF; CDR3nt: TGTGCCAGCAGTCGATCAGCCGGGACAGGGGATAAAAAACTGTTTTTT
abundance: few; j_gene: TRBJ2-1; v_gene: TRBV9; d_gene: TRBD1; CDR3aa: CASSSQSTGSNEQFF; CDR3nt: TGTGCCAGCAGCTCCCAATCGACAGGGAGCAATGAGCAGTTCTTC
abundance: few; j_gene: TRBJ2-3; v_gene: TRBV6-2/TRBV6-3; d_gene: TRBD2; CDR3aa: CASSPSKRGYTDTQYF; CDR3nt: TGTGCCAGCAGTCCCTCAAAGCGGGGGTACACAGATACGCAGTATTTT
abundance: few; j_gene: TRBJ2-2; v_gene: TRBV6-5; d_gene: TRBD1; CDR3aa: CASSKGQGETGELFF; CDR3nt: TGTGCCAGCAGTAAAGGACAGGGAGAGACCGGGGAGCTGTTTTTT
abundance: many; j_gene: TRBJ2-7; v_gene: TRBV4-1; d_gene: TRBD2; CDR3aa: CASSHDGLGQREQYF; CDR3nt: TGCGCCAGCAGCCACGACGGACTAGGGCAACGGGAGCAGTACTTC
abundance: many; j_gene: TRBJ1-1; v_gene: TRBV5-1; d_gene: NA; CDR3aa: CASSLEGGGTEAFF; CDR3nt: TGCGCCAGCAGCCTCGAGGGTGGGGGCACTGAAGCTTTCTTT
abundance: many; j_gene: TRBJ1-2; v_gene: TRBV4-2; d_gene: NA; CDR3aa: CASSQGGGNYGYTF; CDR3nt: TGTGCCAGCAGCCAAGGTGGGGGGAACTATGGCTACACCTTC
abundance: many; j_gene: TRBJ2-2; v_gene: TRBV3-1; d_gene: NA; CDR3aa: CASSRARGGELFF; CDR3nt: TGTGCCAGCAGCCGGGCCCGCGGCGGGGAGCTGTTTTTT
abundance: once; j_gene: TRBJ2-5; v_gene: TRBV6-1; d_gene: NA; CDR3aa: CASSDPQGGETQYF; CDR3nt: TGTGCCAGCAGTGACCCTCAGGGAGGCGAGACCCAGTACTTC
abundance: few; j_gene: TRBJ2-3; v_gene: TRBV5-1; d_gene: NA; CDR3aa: CASSLSDADTQYF; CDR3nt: TGCGCCAGCAGCTTGTCGGATGCGGATACGCAGTATTTT
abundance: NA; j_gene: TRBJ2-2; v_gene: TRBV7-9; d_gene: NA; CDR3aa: CASTPRGGTAGELFF; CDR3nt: TGTGCCAGCACCCCGAGGGGCGGCACGGCCGGGGAGCTGTTTTTT
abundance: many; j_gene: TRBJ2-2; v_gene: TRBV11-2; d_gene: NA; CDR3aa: CASSLIQGLNTGELFF; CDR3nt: TGTGCCAGCAGCTTAATCCAGGGCCTGAACACCGGGGAGCTGTTTTTT
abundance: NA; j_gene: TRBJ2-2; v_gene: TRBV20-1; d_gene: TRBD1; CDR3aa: CSAQGVDTGELFF; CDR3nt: TGCAGTGCCCAGGGGGTAGATACCGGGGAGCTGTTTTTT
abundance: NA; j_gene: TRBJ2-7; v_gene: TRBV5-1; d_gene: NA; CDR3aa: CASRNNNDEQYF; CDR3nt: TGCGCCAGCCGAAACAACAACGACGAGCAGTACTTC
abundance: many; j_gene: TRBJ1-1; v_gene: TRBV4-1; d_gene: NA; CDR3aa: CASSLPMNTEAFF; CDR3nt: TGCGCCAGCAGCCTCCCTATGAACACTGAAGCTTTCTTT
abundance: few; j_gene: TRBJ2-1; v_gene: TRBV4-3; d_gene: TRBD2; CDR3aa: CASSQGASGGFSYNEQFF; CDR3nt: TGCGCCAGCAGCCAAGGCGCTAGCGGGGGGTTCTCCTACAATGAGCAGTTCTTC
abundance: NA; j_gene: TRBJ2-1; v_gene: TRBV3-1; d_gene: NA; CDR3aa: CASSQDHQGREQFF; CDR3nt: TGTGCCAGCAGCCAAGATCATCAGGGCCGTGAGCAGTTCTTC
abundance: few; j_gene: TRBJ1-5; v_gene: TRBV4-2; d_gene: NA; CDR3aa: CASSQDLGGNQPQHF; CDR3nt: TGTGCCAGCAGCCAAGATTTAGGGGGAAATCAGCCCCAGCATTTT
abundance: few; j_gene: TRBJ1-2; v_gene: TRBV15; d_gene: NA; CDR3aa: CATSRDAYGYTF; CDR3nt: TGTGCCACCAGCAGAGATGCCTATGGCTACACCTTC
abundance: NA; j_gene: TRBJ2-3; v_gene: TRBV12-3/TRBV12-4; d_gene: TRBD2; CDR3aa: CASSFPRGGVTDTQYF; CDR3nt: TGTGCCAGCAGTTTTCCGCGCGGGGGGGTGACAGATACGCAGTATTTT